There are many counts of the clone carrying this T cell receptor beta chain. The target antigen is unknown. V was trimmed by 3 bases and J by 2 bases, leaving 9 bases between them. The CDR3 has 14 amino acids. CDR1 and CDR2 from the germline V gene are LGHNA and YSLEER. This record comes from a study of T cells after yellow fever vaccination. Regarding the study as a whole: From the bulk population, abundant clonotypes could contaminate and appear within FACS-sorted repertoires.

One entry per CDR3 protein results from TCRdb running MiXCR on the 5' RACE reads. The table includes 300,000 to 350,000 distinct CDR3 sequences, roughly 10% detected once. This receptor was identified in a man between 18 and 29 years old who received the YFV17D yellow fever vaccine. The chain has TRBV4-3 and TRBJ2-3, with D maybe TRBD1 (5 bases). Sample: CD4+ T cells sorted from PBMCs, taken 45 days after the yellow fever booster vaccination. The CDR3, as DNA: TGCGCCAGCAGCCACCAGGGCCCCACAGATACGCAGTATTTT. Protein sequence: CASSHQGPTDTQYF.